These 9 T cell receptor beta chains were sequenced from one sample in a study of blood T cells in healthy people across ages. A second PCR of roughly 7 to 11 cycles used a sample-barcoded 5' primer and a J-beta primer mix. TCRdb reanalysed the 5' RACE reads using MiXCR and keeps one entry per CDR3 protein. Among roughly 1.5 million distinct CDR3 sequences listed, approximately 39% were seen once. The sequencing input was blood. The receptors originated from a woman between 18 and 30 years old in good health.

In its sample, this clonotype was seen a few times. J is TRBJ1-5 and V is TRBV11-2; D remains ambiguous. V was shortened by 3 bases and J by 4 bases, with 7 bases between the two germline ends. Germline CDR1 and CDR2: SGHAT and FQNNGV. This CDR3 has 13 residues. CDR3 DNA: TGTGCCAGCAGCTTCGGCTGGAATCAGCCCCAGCATTTT. It translates to CASSFGWNQPQHF. The whole variable domain, remainder taken from reference TRBV11-2 and TRBJ1-5, is EAGVAQSPRYKIIEKRQSVAFWCNPISGHATLYWYQQILGQGPKLLIQFQNNGVVDDSQLPKDRFSAERLKGVDSTLKIQPAKLEDSAVYLCASSFGWNQPQHFGDGTRLSIL.

In its sample, this clonotype was seen a few times. The chain links TRBV7-2 to TRBJ2-3, with 7 bases identical to TRBD2. V dropped 5 bases and J dropped 3; count of bases not matched to a gene: 5. CDR3 size: 14 residues. The germline V gene encodes CDR1 SGHTA and CDR2 FQGNSA. CDR3 nucleotides: TGTGCCAGCAGCATACAAGCGGGGACAGATACGCAGTATTTT. This codes for CASSIQAGTDTQYF.

This clonotype occurred a few times. The chain is built from TRBV25-1 and TRBJ2-5, with D hard to call. Germline-derived CDR1 and CDR2 are MGHDK and SYGVNS. The CDR3 is 14 amino acids. V lost 1 base and J 2 bases, leaving 8 bases between the germline ends. CDR3 sequence reads: CASSELAVQETQYF. As DNA, the CDR3 is TGTGCCAGCAGTGAATTGGCCGTACAAGAGACCCAGTACTTC.

This chain connects TRBV7-9 to TRBJ1-6, with D unresolved. V lost 1 base and J 10 bases, leaving 8 bases between the germline ends. Germline V CDR1 and CDR2: SEHNR, FQNEAQ (reference sequence). The CDR3 sequence is 13 residues long. The CDR3 here is CASSLEAESPLHF. The CDR3 DNA reads as TGTGCCAGCAGCTTAGAAGCGGAGTCACCCCTCCACTTT.

With regard to this clonotype: This may be a read error: a much more frequent sequence differs by one nucleotide. V usage is TRBV27 and J usage is TRBJ1-2; D is undetermined. There are 13 residues in the CDR3. Germline V gene sequence: CDR1 MNHEY, CDR2 SMNVEV (reference sequence). CDR3 sequence reads: CASSVSPGYGYTF. The CDR3 coding sequence is TGTGCCAGCAGTGTATCGCCCGGATATGGCTACACCTTC.

The sample holds a few counts of this clonotype. This rearrangement joins TRBV4-2 to TRBJ2-3; no clear D. The CDR3 has 14 amino acids. The germline CDR1 and CDR2 sequences are LGHNA and YNFKEQ. V shed 1 base and J shed 5 bases, with 10 bases lying between them. In DNA form, the CDR3 reads TGTGCCAGCAGCCAAGTTACTGGAGTAGATACGCAGTATTTT. It specifies CASSQVTGVDTQYF.

This clonotype was counted a few times. The rearrangement joins TRBV25-1 to TRBJ1-2, with 9 bases identical to TRBD1. J was trimmed by 3 bases and V by 8 bases; bases with no gene match: 4. The CDR3 runs to 13 residues. Germline loops: CDR1 MGHDK, CDR2 SYGVNS. CDR3: CASWDRADYGYTF. The CDR3 coding sequence is TGTGCCAGCTGGGACAGGGCCGACTATGGCTACACCTTC.

CDR3 nucleotides: TGTGCCAGCAGCTTATCCCGCGGGAGGGCCATTCCCTACGAGCAGTACTTC. It specifies CASSLSRGRAIPYEQYF. This chain connects TRBV7-2 to TRBJ2-4; 9 bases align to TRBD2. The last part of the DNA fits TRBJ2-7 better; the J call may be wrong. The CDR3 totals 17 residues. Germline lookup yields CDR1 SGHTA and CDR2 FQGNSA.

This clonotype turned up a few times. V is TRBV29-1 and J is TRBJ2-1; possible D gene TRBD2, 6 bases. There are 15 residues in the CDR3. V lost 5 bases, J lost 7 bases, and 21 bases lay in between. CDR1 SQVTM and CDR2 ANQGSEA come from the germline V gene. CDR3 coding DNA: TGCAGCGTTTCATACGGGGGTCTATCTAAGAATGAGCAGTTCTTC. This sequence encodes CSVSYGGLSKNEQFF.